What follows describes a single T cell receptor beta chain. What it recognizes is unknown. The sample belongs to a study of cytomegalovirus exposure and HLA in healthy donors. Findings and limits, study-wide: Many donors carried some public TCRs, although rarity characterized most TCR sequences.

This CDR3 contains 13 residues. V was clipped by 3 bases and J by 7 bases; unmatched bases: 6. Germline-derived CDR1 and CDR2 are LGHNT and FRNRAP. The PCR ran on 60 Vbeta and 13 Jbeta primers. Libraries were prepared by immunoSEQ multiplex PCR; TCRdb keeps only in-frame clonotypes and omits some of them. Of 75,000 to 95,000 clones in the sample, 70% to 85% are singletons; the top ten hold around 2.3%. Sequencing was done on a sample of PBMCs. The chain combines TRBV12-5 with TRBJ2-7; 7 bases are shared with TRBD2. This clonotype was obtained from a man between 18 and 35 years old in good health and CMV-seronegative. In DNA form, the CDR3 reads TGTGCTAGTGGTTTTATAGGCGGGAGTGAGCAGTACTTC. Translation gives CASGFIGGSEQYF.